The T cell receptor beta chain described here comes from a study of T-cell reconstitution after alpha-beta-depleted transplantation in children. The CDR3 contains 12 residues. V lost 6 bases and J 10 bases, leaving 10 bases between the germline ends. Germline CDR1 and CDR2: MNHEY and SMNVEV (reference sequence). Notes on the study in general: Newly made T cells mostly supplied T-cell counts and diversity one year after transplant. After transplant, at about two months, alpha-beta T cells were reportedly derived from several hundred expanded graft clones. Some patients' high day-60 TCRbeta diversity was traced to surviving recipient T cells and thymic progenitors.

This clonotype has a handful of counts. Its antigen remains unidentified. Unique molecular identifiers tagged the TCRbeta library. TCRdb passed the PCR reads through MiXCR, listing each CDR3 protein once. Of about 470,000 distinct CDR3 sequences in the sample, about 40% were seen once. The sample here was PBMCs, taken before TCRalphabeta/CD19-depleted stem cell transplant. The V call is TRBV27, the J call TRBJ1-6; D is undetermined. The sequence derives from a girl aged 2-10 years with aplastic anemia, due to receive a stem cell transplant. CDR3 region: CASRRVGSPLHF. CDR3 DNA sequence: TGTGCCAGCAGACGCGTGGGGTCACCCCTCCACTTT.